A selection of T cell receptor beta chains follows, all from one sample in a study of blood T cells in healthy people across ages. In TCRdb, the 5' RACE reads were re-called with MiXCR into one record per CDR3 protein. This table has 1 million to 1.2 million distinct CDR3 sequences, around two fifths appearing once. Material for sequencing was blood. The source of these receptors is a man aged 18-30 years in good health. The CDR3 runs from the conserved cysteine through the conserved F or W. A D gene is named only where the DNA matches it firmly. The listing skips clone size in some rows; elsewhere it reads once, few, many or a size class.

TRBJ2-1 | - | TRBD1 | TRBV6-1 | CASSERSQGDNEQFF | TGTGCCAGCAGTGAAAGGTCTCAGGGGGACAATGAGCAGTTCTTC
TRBJ2-1 | few | TRBD2 | TRBV6-2/TRBV6-3 | CASSYTLAGSEQFF | TGTGCCAGCAGTTACACGCTAGCGGGGTCGGAGCAGTTCTTC
TRBJ2-5 | - | - | TRBV12-3/TRBV12-4 | CASTATGIGETQYF | TGTGCCAGCACTGCAACCGGGATAGGGGAGACCCAGTACTTC
TRBJ2-5 | - | TRBD2 | TRBV2 | CASRRGLVQETQYF | TGTGCCAGCAGGAGGGGACTAGTCCAAGAGACCCAGTACTTC
TRBJ2-2 | - | - | TRBV7-9 | CASSWLKSAGELFF | TGTGCCAGCAGCTGGCTAAAGTCTGCCGGGGAGCTGTTTTTT
TRBJ2-1 | - | - | TRBV9 | CASSADVGASNEQFF | TGTGCCAGCAGCGCAGACGTGGGTGCCTCCAATGAGCAGTTCTTC
TRBJ2-1 | - | - | TRBV29-1 | CSVVILLATWGNEQFF | TGCAGCGTTGTCATACTTCTAGCGACCTGGGGTAATGAGCAGTTCTTC
TRBJ1-5 | once | - | TRBV4-3 | CASSQGTLVQPKHF | TGCGCCAGCAGCCAGGGCACCCTTGTTCAGCCCAAGCATTTT
TRBJ2-2 | - | - | TRBV4-3 | CASSRTVYTGELFF | TGCGCCAGCAGCAGGACAGTCTACACCGGGGAGCTGTTTTTT
TRBJ2-5 | - | TRBD1 | TRBV6-2/TRBV6-3 | CASSYNSGFVDRGQETQYF | TGTGCCAGCAGTTACAACAGTGGGTTCGTGGACAGGGGGCAAGAGACCCAGTACTTC
TRBJ2-1 | - | - | TRBV9 | CTSSVEGDQYNEQFF | TGTACCAGCAGCGTGGAGGGGGACCAATACAATGAGCAGTTCTTC
TRBJ2-7 | few | - | TRBV2 | CASSETRYEQYF | TGTGCCAGCAGTGAAACCCGTTACGAGCAGTACTTC
TRBJ1-1 | - | - | TRBV7-2 | CASSLGGSPSEAFF | TGTGCCAGCAGCCTCGGCGGTTCACCAAGTGAAGCTTTCTTT
TRBJ2-7 | - | - | TRBV4-3 | CASSQERYRGNEQYF | TGCGCCAGCAGCCAAGAGAGGTACCGGGGGAATGAGCAGTACTTC
TRBJ1-5 | - | - | TRBV27 | CASSPMGVGGNQPQHF | TGTGCCAGCAGCCCCATGGGGGTCGGAGGCAATCAGCCCCAGCATTTT
TRBJ2-7 | - | - | TRBV27 | CASSSPGPSYEQYF | TGTGCCAGCAGTTCCCCGGGACCTAGCTACGAGCAGTACTTC
TRBJ1-5 | few | - | TRBV4-1 | CASSQVPGQPQHF | TGCGCCAGCAGCCAAGTTCCGGGTCAGCCCCAGCATTTT
TRBJ1-1 | many | - | TRBV12-3/TRBV12-4 | CASSLWGENTEAFF | TGTGCCAGCAGTTTATGGGGGGAGAACACTGAAGCTTTCTTT
TRBJ1-2 | - | - | TRBV6-1 | CASSEPVGYGYTF | TGTGCCAGCAGTGAACCGGTGGGGTATGGCTACACCTTC
TRBJ2-3 | - | - | TRBV2 | CASEWDAQYF | TGTGCCAGCGAATGGGATGCGCAGTATTTT
TRBJ1-2 | - | - | TRBV4-2 | CASSQARLDSPLYGYTF | TGTGCCAGCAGCCAAGCGAGGTTGGACAGCCCGCTCTATGGCTACACCTTC
TRBJ1-2 | once | - | TRBV10-3 | CAISVGTAIQGYTF | TGTGCCATCAGTGTCGGCACAGCCATCCAGGGCTACACCTTC
TRBJ1-2 | - | - | TRBV9 | CASSAESVYGYTF | TGTGCCAGCAGCGCAGAGTCCGTCTATGGCTACACCTTC
TRBJ2-2 | - | TRBD2 | TRBV7-8 | CASSFLAGGRPTGELFF | TGTGCCAGCAGCTTCCTAGCGGGGGGCCGTCCCACCGGGGAGCTGTTTTTT